The rows below give T cell receptor beta chains drawn from one sample of a study of cytomegalovirus exposure and HLA in healthy donors. Sequenced by immunoSEQ multiplex PCR; TCRdb stores in-frame clones only, minus some. The repertoire holds 130,000 to 150,000 clones, with approximately 80% as singletons. Sample: PBMCs. These receptors came from a woman aged 55-69 years in good health and CMV-seropositive. Each CDR3 is given with its conserved first and last residue. Each record gives: V gene, clone size, D gene, J gene, CDR3 DNA, CDR3 protein. D genes are given only for firm matches. The size field is filled for only some rows; it gives once, few, many or a size class.

TRBV10-3	-	TRBD1	TRBJ2-1	TGTGCCATCAGTGAGGCAGGGGGCTTCCCCCCTGATGAGCAGTTCTTC	CAISEAGGFPPDEQFF
TRBV7-8	-	-	TRBJ2-7	TGTGCCAGCAGCTTATTAGTAGGGAGCTACGAGCAGTACTTC	CASSLLVGSYEQYF
TRBV19	-	-	TRBJ1-5	TGTGCCAGTAGTAGGGGGGGGCAATGGGATCAGCCCCAGCATTTT	CASSRGGQWDQPQHF
TRBV19	few	TRBD2	TRBJ2-7	TGTGCCAGTAGTATTCTGACTAGCGGACCCTACGAGCAGTACTTC	CASSILTSGPYEQYF
TRBV18	once	-	TRBJ1-5	TGTGCCAGCTCACCAGGGGAGGGCCAGCCCCAGCATTTT	CASSPGEGQPQHF
TRBV11-1	-	-	TRBJ2-1	TGTGCCAGCAGCCTAAGGGGCGGTACGGGCAATGAGCAGTTCTTC	CASSLRGGTGNEQFF
TRBV9	-	TRBD1	TRBJ2-3	TGTGCCAGCAGCCCCAGGGGGCTGACAGATACGCAGTATTTT	CASSPRGLTDTQYF
TRBV29-1	-	TRBD2	TRBJ2-7	TGCAGCGTCTTACTAGCGGGAGCTTGGGAGCAGTACTTC	CSVLLAGAWEQYF
TRBV28	-	TRBD1	TRBJ1-5	TGTGCCAGCAGCCCGGGACAGCCTAGCCGCGAGCCCCAGCATTTT	CASSPGQPSREPQHF
TRBV7-6	-	TRBD1	TRBJ1-4	TGTGCCAGCAGCTTATCCGGAACAGGGGGTGAAAAACTGTTTTTT	CASSLSGTGGEKLFF
TRBV20-1	-	-	TRBJ1-1	TGCAGTGCGCGGGACGAAGCTGAAGCTTTCTTT	CSARDEAEAFF
TRBV28	-	TRBD2	TRBJ2-5	TGTGCCAGCGGCGGGAGTACAGAGACCCAGTACTTC	CASGGSTETQYF
TRBV7-2	once	-	TRBJ2-1	TGTGCCAGCAGCCCCCGGAGGCGCGGTAATGAGCAGTTCTTC	CASSPRRRGNEQFF
TRBV11-3	-	TRBD2	TRBJ2-1	TGTGCCAGCAGCTTGGCGGGAGGGCCCCACTACACGGCTGAGCAGTTCTTC	CASSLAGGPHYTAEQFF
TRBV27	-	TRBD2	TRBJ2-3	TGTGCCAGCAGCCGATCGGGCGGGAGTATCGCTGGCACAGATACGCAGTATTTT	CASSRSGGSIAGTDTQYF
TRBV28	-	-	TRBJ2-7	TGTGCCAGCTACTCTCTGGGGGGATTCTACGAGCAGTACTTC	CASYSLGGFYEQYF
TRBV5-1	-	TRBD1	TRBJ1-1	TGCGCCAGCAGCTACTCGGGACAGGGGAACACTGAAGCTTTCTTT	CASSYSGQGNTEAFF
TRBV5-1	-	TRBD1	TRBJ2-4	TGCGCCAGCACCCCGACAGGGGAAAACATTCAGTACTTC	CASTPTGENIQYF
TRBV28	-	TRBD1	TRBJ1-3	TGTGCCAGCAGTGAACAGGGGGTAAGAAACACCATATATTTT	CASSEQGVRNTIYF
TRBV7-3	-	TRBD2	TRBJ2-3	TGTGCCAGCAGCTTAACGTCGGGGGGTACAGATACGCAGTATTTT	CASSLTSGGTDTQYF
TRBV4-3	-	-	TRBJ2-2	TGCGCCAGCAGCCAGGGGGAGACAGGTGGGACCGGGGAGCTGTTTTTT	CASSQGETGGTGELFF
TRBV7-2	-	-	TRBJ2-5	TGTGCCAGCAGCTTATTGAGAGGGTCGTACCAAGAGACCCAGTACTTC	CASSLLRGSYQETQYF
TRBV2	few	-	TRBJ1-4	TGTGCCAGCAGCCTGGAGAGGGGGGGTGAAAAACTGTTTTTT	CASSLERGGEKLFF
TRBV27	-	TRBD1	TRBJ1-5	TGTGCCAGCAGCCAAACAGGGGTGAGGCCCCAGCATTTT	CASSQTGVRPQHF
TRBV7-2	-	-	TRBJ1-4	TGTGCCAGCAGTCCCGGGGCAACTAATGAAAAACTGTTTTTT	CASSPGATNEKLFF
TRBV5-6	-	-	TRBJ1-2	TGTGCCAGCAGCTCTTACAGGGTCTCGTCGGGCTACACCTTC	CASSSYRVSSGYTF
TRBV5-8	-	-	TRBJ2-1	TGTGCCAGCAGCTTGTGGCTAGTAACTGACGACTGGTCCGATGAGCAGTTCTTC	CASSLWLVTDDWSDEQFF
TRBV6-1	-	-	TRBJ1-3	TGTGCCAGCAGTGAAATAAGGGAGGGAAACACCATATATTTT	CASSEIREGNTIYF
TRBV27	-	TRBD1	TRBJ1-6	TGTGCCAGCAGTTCTAGACAGGGGGGTTGGGCACCCCTCCACTTT	CASSSRQGGWAPLHF
TRBV7-2	-	-	TRBJ2-2	TGTGCCAGCAGCACCCTAGGTTCCCTGAGGACCGGGGAGCTGTTTTTT	CASSTLGSLRTGELFF
TRBV4-3	-	-	TRBJ2-2	TGCGCCAGCAGCCAATTAATCTCCGGGACTTACACCGGGGAGCTGTTTTTT	CASSQLISGTYTGELFF